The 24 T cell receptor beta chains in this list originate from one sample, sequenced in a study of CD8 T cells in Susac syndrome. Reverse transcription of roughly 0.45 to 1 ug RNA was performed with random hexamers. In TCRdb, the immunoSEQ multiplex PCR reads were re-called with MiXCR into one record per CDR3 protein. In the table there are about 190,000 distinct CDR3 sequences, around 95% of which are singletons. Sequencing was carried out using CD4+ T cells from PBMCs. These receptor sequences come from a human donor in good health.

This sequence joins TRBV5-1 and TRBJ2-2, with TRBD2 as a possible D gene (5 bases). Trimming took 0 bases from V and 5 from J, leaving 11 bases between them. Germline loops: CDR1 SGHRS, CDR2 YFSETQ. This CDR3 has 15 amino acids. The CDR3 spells CASSLASAETGELFF. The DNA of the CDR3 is TGCGCCAGCAGCTTGGCCTCAGCGGAAACCGGGGAGCTGTTTTTT.

This chain's CDR3 is CASSAAGPSNQPQHF. CDR3 nucleotide sequence: TGTGCCAGCAGCGCAGCGGGCCCTAGCAATCAGCCCCAGCATTTT. The chain couples TRBV11-2 to TRBJ1-5; D call uncertain. CDR1 is SGHAT and CDR2 is FQNNGV in the germline V gene. This CDR3 has 15 amino acids. Between the trimmed V and J ends, which lost 5 bases and 0 bases, there was a span of 11 bases.

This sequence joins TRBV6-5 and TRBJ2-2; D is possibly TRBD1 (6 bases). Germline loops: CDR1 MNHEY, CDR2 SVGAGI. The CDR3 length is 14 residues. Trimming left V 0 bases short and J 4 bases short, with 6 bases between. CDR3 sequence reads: CASSYSGGTGELFF. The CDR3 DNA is TGTGCCAGCAGTTACTCAGGGGGCACCGGGGAGCTGTTTTTT.

DNA of the CDR3: TGTGCCAGCAGCTTCACTAGCTCCTACGAGCAGTACTTC. Protein sequence: CASSFTSSYEQYF. The chain links TRBV7-2 to TRBJ2-7; D possibly corresponds to TRBD2 (5 bases). Between the trimmed V and J ends, which lost 3 bases and 0 bases, there was a span of 6 bases. CDR3 length: 13 residues. The germline V gene has CDR1 SGHTA and CDR2 FQGNSA. The full variable domain, with the rest looked up from reference TRBV7-2 and TRBJ2-7, is GAGVSQSPSNKVTEKGKDVELRCDPISGHTALYWYRQSLGQGLEFLIYFQGNSAPDKSGLPSDRFSAERTGGSVSTLTIQRTQQEDSAVYLCASSFTSSYEQYFGPGTRLTVT.

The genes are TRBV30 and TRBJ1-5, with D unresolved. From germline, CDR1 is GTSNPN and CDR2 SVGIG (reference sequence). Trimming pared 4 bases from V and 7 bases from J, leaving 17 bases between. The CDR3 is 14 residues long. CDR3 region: CAWNRQGRGQPQHF. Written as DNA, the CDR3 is TGTGCCTGGAATCGTCAAGGGAGAGGGCAGCCCCAGCATTTT.

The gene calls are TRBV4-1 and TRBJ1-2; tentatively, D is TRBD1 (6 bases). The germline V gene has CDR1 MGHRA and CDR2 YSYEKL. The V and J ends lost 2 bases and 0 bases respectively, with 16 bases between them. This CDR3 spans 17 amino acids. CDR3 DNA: TGCGCCAGCAGCCAATTAGGACAGACAAGTACTAACTATGGCTACACCTTC. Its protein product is CASSQLGQTSTNYGYTF.

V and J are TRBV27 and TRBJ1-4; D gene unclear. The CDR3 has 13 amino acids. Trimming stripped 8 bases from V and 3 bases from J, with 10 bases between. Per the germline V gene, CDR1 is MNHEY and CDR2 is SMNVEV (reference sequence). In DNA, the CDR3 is TGTGCCAGCCGAAAAGTAGCTAATGAAAAACTGTTTTTT. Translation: CASRKVANEKLFF.

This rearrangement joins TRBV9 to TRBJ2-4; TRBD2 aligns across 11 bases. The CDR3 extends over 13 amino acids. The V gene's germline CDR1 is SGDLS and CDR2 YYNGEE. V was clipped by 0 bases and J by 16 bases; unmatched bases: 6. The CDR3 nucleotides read TGTGCCAGCAGCGTAGGTTTTAGCGGGAGGGCATACTTC. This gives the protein CASSVGFSGRAYF.

CDR3 region: CASSYAGQNEQFF. CDR3 coding DNA: TGTGCCAGCAGTTACGCGGGGCAAAATGAGCAGTTCTTC. The chain couples TRBV6-6 to TRBJ2-1; a weak D match, TRBD2 (6 bases). The CDR3 covers 13 residues. In germline, CDR1 is MNHNY, CDR2 SVGAGI (reference sequence). Trimming removed 2 bases at V and 7 bases at J, with 9 bases between.

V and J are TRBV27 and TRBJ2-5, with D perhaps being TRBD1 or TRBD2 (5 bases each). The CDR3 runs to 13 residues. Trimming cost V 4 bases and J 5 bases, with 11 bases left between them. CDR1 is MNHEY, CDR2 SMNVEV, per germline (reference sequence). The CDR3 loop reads CASSSGRGETQYF. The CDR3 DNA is TGTGCCAGCAGTTCGGGACGTGGGGAGACCCAGTACTTC.

The CDR3 coding sequence is TGCGCCAGCAGGGAAAACACCCTCGATAATTCACCCCTCCACTTT. Protein: CASRENTLDNSPLHF. This sequence joins TRBV5-1 and TRBJ1-6, with unresolved D. In germline, CDR1 is SGHRS, CDR2 YFSETQ. The CDR3 runs 15 residues. Between the trimmed V and J ends, which lost 5 bases and 5 bases, there was a span of 14 bases. Variable domain in full (rest from reference TRBV5-1 and TRBJ1-6): KAGVTQTPRYLIKTRGQQVTLSCSPISGHRSVSWYQQTPGQGLQFLFEYFSETQRNKGNFPGRFSGRQFSNSRSEMNVSTLELGDSALYLCASRENTLDNSPLHFGNGTRLTVT.

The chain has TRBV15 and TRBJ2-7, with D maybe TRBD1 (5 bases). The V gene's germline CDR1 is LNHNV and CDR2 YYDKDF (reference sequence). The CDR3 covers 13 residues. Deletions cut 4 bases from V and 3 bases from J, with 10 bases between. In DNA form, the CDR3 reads TGTGCCACCAGCATCACCAGGGACTACGAGCAGTACGTC. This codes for CATSITRDYEQYV.

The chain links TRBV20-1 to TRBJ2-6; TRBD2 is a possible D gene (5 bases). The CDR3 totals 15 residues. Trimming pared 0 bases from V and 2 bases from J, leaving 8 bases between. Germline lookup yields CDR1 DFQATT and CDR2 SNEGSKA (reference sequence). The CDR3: CSARDPGTGANVLTF. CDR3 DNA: TGCAGTGCTAGAGATCCCGGGACTGGGGCCAACGTCCTGACTTTC.

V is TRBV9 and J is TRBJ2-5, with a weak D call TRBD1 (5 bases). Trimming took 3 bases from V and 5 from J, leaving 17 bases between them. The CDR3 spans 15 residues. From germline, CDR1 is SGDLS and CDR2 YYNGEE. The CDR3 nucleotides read TGTGCCAGCAGCGGTATGCCAGGGCGGCTGGAGACCCAGTACTTC. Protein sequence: CASSGMPGRLETQYF.

CDR3 region: CASSFGRYQETQYF. Written as DNA, the CDR3 is TGTGCCAGCAGCTTCGGGCGGTACCAAGAGACCCAGTACTTC. The V gene is TRBV7-2, the J gene TRBJ2-5; D is ambiguous. Trimming stripped 3 bases from V and 0 bases from J, with 8 bases between. The CDR3 is made up of 14 amino acids. Germline V gene data show CDR1 as SGHTA and CDR2 as FQGNSA.

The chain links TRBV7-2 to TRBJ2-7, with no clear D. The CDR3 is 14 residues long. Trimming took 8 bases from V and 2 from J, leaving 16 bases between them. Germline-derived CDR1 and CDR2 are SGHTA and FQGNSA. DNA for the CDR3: TGTGCCAGCGGTCGACGATACCCTGCCTACGAGCAGTACTTC. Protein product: CASGRRYPAYEQYF.

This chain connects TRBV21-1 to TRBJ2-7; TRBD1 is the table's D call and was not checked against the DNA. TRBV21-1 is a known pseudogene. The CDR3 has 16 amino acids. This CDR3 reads CASSAPERVRTYEQYV. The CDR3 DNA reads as TGTGCCAGCAGCGCCCCAGAAAGGGTTCGGACCTACGAGCAGTACGTC.

The CDR3 nucleotides are TGTGCCAGCAGCCTAGGGACAGGTCGGGAACTGTTTTTT. The encoded protein is CASSLGTGRELFF. This chain links TRBV7-2 with TRBJ1-4; 8 bases match TRBD1. This CDR3 spans 13 amino acids. J gave up 12 bases and V 5 bases, and 8 bases lay outside the gene matches. Germline loops: CDR1 SGHTA, CDR2 FQGNSA.

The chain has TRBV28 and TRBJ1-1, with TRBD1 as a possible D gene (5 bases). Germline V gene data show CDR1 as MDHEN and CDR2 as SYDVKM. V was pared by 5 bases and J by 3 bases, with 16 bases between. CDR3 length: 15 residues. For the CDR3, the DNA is TGTGCCAGCAGTGGAGGTGGGGGAAAGGACACTGAAGCTTTCTTT. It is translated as CASSGGGGKDTEAFF.

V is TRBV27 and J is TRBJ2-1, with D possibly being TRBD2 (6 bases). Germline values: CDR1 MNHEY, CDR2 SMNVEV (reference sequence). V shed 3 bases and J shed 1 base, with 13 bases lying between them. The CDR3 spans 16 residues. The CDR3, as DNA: TGTGCCAGCAGTTTGCTTGCTAGCGTTTCCTACAATGAGCAGTTCTTC. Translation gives CASSLLASVSYNEQFF.

The CDR3 region has the DNA TGTGCCAGCAGCCAGGCAGCACTAGCGGTAGATACGCAGTATTTT. This sequence encodes CASSQAALAVDTQYF. This chain uses TRBV3-1 with TRBJ2-3; 8 nucleotides line up with TRBD2. The CDR3 covers 15 residues. V was clipped by 3 bases and J by 5 bases; unmatched bases: 7. CDR1 LGHDT and CDR2 YNNKEL come from the germline V gene (reference sequence).

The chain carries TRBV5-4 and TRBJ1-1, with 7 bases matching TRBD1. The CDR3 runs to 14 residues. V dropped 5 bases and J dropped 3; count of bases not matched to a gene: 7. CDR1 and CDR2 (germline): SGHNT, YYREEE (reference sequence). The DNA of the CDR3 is TGTGCCAGCAGTTCCAGGGGGTCCCACACTGAAGCTTTCTTT. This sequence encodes CASSSRGSHTEAFF.

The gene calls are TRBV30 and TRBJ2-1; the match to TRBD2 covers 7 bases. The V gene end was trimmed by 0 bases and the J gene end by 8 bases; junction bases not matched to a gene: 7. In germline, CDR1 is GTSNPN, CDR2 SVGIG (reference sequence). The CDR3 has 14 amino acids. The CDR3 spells CAWSVEGLGDEQFF. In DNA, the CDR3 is TGTGCCTGGAGTGTAGAAGGACTAGGGGATGAGCAGTTCTTC.

CDR3 DNA: TGTGCCAGCTTGGAGGAGTACACTGAAGCTTTCTTT. It encodes CASLEEYTEAFF. The chain joins TRBV2 to TRBJ1-1; D is ambiguous. CDR1 is SNHLY, CDR2 FYNNEI, per germline. Trimming took 8 bases from V and 3 from J, leaving 10 bases between them. The CDR3 has 12 residues.